One and the same sample provided the 14 T cell receptor beta chains below, sequenced in a study of cytomegalovirus exposure and HLA in healthy donors. Researchers ran the PCR with 60 Vbeta and 13 Jbeta primers. Assay used: immunoSEQ multiplex PCR; TCRdb lists only in-frame clones, some missing. The repertoire consists of roughly 200,000 clones, with about 70% occurring once and the leading ten covering approximately 2%. The sample comprised PBMCs. The receptors come from a woman aged 25-40 years in good health and CMV-seronegative.

The chain couples TRBV18 to TRBJ1-6; D call uncertain. This CDR3 region has 17 residues. V gave up 2 bases and J gave up 6 bases, with 17 bases separating them. Per germline, CDR1 KGHSH and CDR2 LQKENI. CDR3 nucleotides: TGTGCCAGCTCACCATTACAGCGGGAGGGAAGTAATTCACCCCTCCACTTT. It codes for CASSPLQREGSNSPLHF.

The CDR3 sequence is CASSSRTGSAYNEQFF. The CDR3 DNA reads as TGTGCCAGCAGCTCCCGGACAGGGAGCGCCTACAATGAGCAGTTCTTC. The chain recombines TRBV11-2 with TRBJ2-1, with 8 positions matching TRBD1. The trim removed 4 bases at V and 2 bases at J, leaving 7 bases unmatched. The length of the CDR3 is 16 residues. Per germline, CDR1 SGHAT and CDR2 FQNNGV.

The chain recombines TRBV5-4 with TRBJ2-7; D is unclear. The CDR3 runs to 11 residues. The V end lost 3 bases, the J end lost 1 base, and 2 bases lay between the germline ends. Per germline, CDR1 SGHNT and CDR2 YYREEE (reference sequence). The CDR3 nucleotides read TGTGCCAGCAGCTCTTCCTACGAGCAGTACTTC. This sequence encodes CASSSSYEQYF.

This chain uses TRBV5-1 with TRBJ2-3; D is perhaps TRBD2 (7 bases). Trimming pared 4 bases from V and 0 bases from J, leaving 24 bases between. This CDR3 comprises 19 residues. Germline V gene sequence: CDR1 SGHRS, CDR2 YFSETQ. The CDR3 sequence is CASSVERGGAYLSTDTQYF. DNA of the CDR3: TGCGCCAGCAGCGTAGAAAGAGGGGGGGCTTACCTGAGCACAGATACGCAGTATTTT.

The CDR3 nucleotides read TGTGCCAGCAGCTTACTTCGGGGGGCCAACGTCCTGACTTTC. This gives the protein CASSLLRGANVLTF. The chain combines TRBV7-9 with TRBJ2-6; D not certain. Germline V gene lookup returns CDR1 SEHNR and CDR2 FQNEAQ (reference sequence). Deletions cut 2 bases from V and 4 bases from J, with 6 bases between. The CDR3 has 14 residues.

J is TRBJ2-5 and V is TRBV5-6; 12 positions agree with TRBD2. Germline CDR1 reads SGHDT; CDR2 reads YYEEEE. This CDR3 is built from 18 residues. With V trimmed by 4 bases and J by 3 bases, 13 bases remained unmatched. The DNA for the CDR3 is TGTGCCAGCAGCACCCGGTGGCTAGCGGGAGGGAATAAAGAGACCCAGTACTTC. Encoded protein: CASSTRWLAGGNKETQYF.

The chain recombines TRBV2 with TRBJ1-1; D perhaps matches TRBD1 (6 bases). Germline CDR1 reads SNHLY; CDR2 reads FYNNEI. V was pared by 5 bases and J by 8 bases, with 12 bases between. The CDR3 extends over 12 amino acids. In DNA, the CDR3 is TGTGCCAGCAGTTCGGACAGATACGAAGCTTTCTTT. Encoded protein: CASSSDRYEAFF.

Of note for this clone: The junction differs from germline at one of its ends, possibly a read error. This chain links TRBV7-9 with TRBJ2-3, with a possible D match to TRBD1 (5 bases). The CDR3 consists of 11 residues. Germline loops: CDR1 SEHNR, CDR2 FQNEAQ (reference sequence). CDR3 protein: CSSRQTDTQYF. CDR3 sequence (DNA): TGTTCCAGCAGACAGACGGATACGCAGTATTTT.

The chain links TRBV9 to TRBJ1-2; D may be TRBD1 (6 bases). The CDR3 extends over 14 amino acids. Germline CDR1 reads SGDLS; CDR2 reads YYNGEE. Trimming cost V 4 bases and J 3 bases, with 13 bases left between them. Here the CDR3 reads CASSQSPGDYGYTF. The CDR3 bases are TGTGCCAGCAGCCAGAGCCCAGGGGACTATGGCTACACCTTC. The variable domain in full, completed from reference TRBV9 and TRBJ1-2, reads DSGVTQTPKHLITATGQRVTLRCSPRSGDLSVYWYQQSLDQGLQFLIQYYNGEERAKGNILERFSAQQFPDLHSELNLSSLELGDSALYFCASSQSPGDYGYTFGSGTRLTVV.

The chain uses TRBV23-1 and TRBJ1-1; D unclear. TRBV23-1 is assigned to the ORF class and has an uncertain function. Trimming cost V 0 bases and J 5 bases, with 16 bases left between them. The CDR3 length is 16 residues. The CDR3 nucleotides read TGCGCCAGCAGTCAATCAAGATGGCCAGTTTGGACTGAAGCTTTCTTT. Its protein product is CASSQSRWPVWTEAFF.

V and J are TRBV28 and TRBJ1-1; D might be TRBD1 (5 bases). V was trimmed by 6 bases and J by 1 base, leaving 15 bases between them. Germline loops: CDR1 MDHEN, CDR2 SYDVKM. The CDR3 consists of 15 residues. As DNA, the CDR3 is TGTGCCAGCAGGACGGGGGGAACAGGGAACACTGAAGCTTTCTTT. This translates into CASRTGGTGNTEAFF.

The V gene is TRBV5-1, the J gene TRBJ1-3; unclear D gene. Between the trimmed V and J ends, which lost 0 bases and 0 bases, there was a span of 13 bases. Germline values: CDR1 SGHRS, CDR2 YFSETQ. The CDR3 consists of 17 residues. The CDR3 DNA reads as TGCGCCAGCAGCTTGGCCGGAGCCGCGAGCTCTGGAAACACCATATATTTT. It translates to CASSLAGAASSGNTIYF.

The V gene is TRBV4-3, the J gene TRBJ2-7; the D gene is possibly TRBD2 (5 bases). Germline V gene data show CDR1 as LGHNA and CDR2 as YSLEER. The CDR3 runs 15 residues. The V gene lost 0 bases and the J gene lost 1 base, with 10 bases spanning the gap. The CDR3 region is CASSQDFRGSYEQYF. CDR3 DNA sequence: TGCGCCAGCAGCCAAGACTTTCGGGGATCCTACGAGCAGTACTTC.

The chain joins TRBV7-9 to TRBJ2-7; the D is unclear. Looked up from germline, CDR1 is SEHNR and CDR2 is FQNEAQ (reference sequence). The V and J ends lost 6 bases and 0 bases respectively, with 9 bases between them. The CDR3 is made up of 13 amino acids. As DNA, the CDR3 is TGTGCCAGCAGGCCAAAGAGCTCCTACGAGCAGTACTTC. Translated: CASRPKSSYEQYF.